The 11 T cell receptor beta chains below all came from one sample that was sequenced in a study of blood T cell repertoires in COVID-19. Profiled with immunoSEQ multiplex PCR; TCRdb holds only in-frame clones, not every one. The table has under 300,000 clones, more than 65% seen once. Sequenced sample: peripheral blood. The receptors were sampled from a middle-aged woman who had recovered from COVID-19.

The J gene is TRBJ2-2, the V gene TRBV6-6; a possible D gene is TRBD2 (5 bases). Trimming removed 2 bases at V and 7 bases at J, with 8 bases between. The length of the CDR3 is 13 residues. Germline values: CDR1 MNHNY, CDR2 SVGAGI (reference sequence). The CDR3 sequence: CASSYREGGELFF. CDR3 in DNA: TGTGCCAGCAGTTACCGGGAAGGCGGGGAGCTGTTTTTT.

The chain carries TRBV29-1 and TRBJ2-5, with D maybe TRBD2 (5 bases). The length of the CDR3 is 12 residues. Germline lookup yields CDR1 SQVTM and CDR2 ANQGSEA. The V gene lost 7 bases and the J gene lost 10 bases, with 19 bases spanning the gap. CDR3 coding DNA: TGCAGCGCAAAAAGTTCGGAGGCCTTCCAGTACTTC. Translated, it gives CSAKSSEAFQYF.

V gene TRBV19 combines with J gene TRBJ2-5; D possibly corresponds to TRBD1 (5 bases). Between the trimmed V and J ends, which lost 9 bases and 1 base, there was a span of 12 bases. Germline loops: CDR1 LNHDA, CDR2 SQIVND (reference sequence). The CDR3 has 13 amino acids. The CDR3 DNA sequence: TGTGCCAGCGGGCAGGGCAGCCAAGAGACCCAGTACTTC. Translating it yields CASGQGSQETQYF.

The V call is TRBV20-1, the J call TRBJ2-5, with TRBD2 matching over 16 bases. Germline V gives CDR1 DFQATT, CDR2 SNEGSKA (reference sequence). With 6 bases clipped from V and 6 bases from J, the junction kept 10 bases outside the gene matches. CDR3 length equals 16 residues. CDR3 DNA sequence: TGCAGTGCCAGTGGGACTAGCGGGGGGGCCTGGCAGACCCAGTACTTC. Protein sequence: CSASGTSGGAWQTQYF.

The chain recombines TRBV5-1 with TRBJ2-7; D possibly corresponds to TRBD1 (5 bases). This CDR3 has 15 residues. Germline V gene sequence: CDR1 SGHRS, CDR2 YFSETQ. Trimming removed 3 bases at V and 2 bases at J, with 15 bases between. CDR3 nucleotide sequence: TGCGCCAGCAGCTCAGGCACAGGCTCTACCTACGAGCAGTACTTC. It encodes CASSSGTGSTYEQYF.

The CDR3 DNA is TGCGCCAGCAGCTTAATTGACAGACCTGACTATGGCTACACCTTC. It translates to CASSLIDRPDYGYTF. The chain recombines TRBV4-3 with TRBJ1-2; D is perhaps TRBD1 (5 bases). The V gene lost 5 bases and the J gene lost 3 bases, with 16 bases spanning the gap. CDR1 is LGHNA and CDR2 is YSLEER in the germline V gene. This CDR3 contains 15 residues.

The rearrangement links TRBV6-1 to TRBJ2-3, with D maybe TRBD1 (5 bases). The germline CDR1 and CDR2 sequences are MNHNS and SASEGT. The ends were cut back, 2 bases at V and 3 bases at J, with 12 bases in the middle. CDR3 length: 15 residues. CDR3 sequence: CASSETPGWTDTQYF. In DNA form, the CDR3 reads TGTGCCAGCAGTGAAACCCCAGGGTGGACAGATACGCAGTATTTT.

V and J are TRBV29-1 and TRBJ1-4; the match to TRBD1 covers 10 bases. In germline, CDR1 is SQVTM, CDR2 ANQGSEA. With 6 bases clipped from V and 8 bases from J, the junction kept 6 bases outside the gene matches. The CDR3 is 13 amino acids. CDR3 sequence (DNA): TGCAGCGTGACCGGGACAGGGGAGGAAAAACTGTTTTTT. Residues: CSVTGTGEEKLFF.

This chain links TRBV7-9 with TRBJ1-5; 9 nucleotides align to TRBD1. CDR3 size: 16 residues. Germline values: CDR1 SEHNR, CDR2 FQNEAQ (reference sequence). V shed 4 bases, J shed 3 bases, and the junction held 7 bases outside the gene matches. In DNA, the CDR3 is TGTGCCAGCAGCTCCGGGGACAGGGTTTTCAATCAGCCCCAGCATTTT. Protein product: CASSSGDRVFNQPQHF.

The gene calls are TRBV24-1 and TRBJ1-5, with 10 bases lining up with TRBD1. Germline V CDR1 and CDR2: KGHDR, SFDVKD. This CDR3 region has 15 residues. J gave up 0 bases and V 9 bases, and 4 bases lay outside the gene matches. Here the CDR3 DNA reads TGTGCCACCGGTGGGACAGGGGCTAGCAATCAGCCCCAGCATTTT. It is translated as CATGGTGASNQPQHF.

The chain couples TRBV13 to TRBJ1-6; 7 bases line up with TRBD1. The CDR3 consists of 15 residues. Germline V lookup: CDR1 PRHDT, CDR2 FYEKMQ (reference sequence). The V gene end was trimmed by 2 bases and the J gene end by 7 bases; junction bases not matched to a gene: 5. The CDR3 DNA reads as TGTGCCAGCAGCTTAACAGGGGTCAAAAATTCACCCCTCCACTTT. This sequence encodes CASSLTGVKNSPLHF.